Listed below are T cell receptor beta chains from one sample, sequenced in a study of T cells in Graves' hyperthyroidism and ophthalmopathy. TCRdb passed the multiplex PCR reads through MiXCR, listing each CDR3 protein once. The repertoire has approximately 400,000 distinct CDR3 sequences, around 16% of them found once; the top ten carry approximately 14%. The sample consisted of blood. Source of these receptors: a woman aged 18-29 years with Graves' hyperthyroidism. Each CDR3 is given with its conserved first and last residue. The D gene is left open where the match is weak. Clone size is not always given. Where it is, it says once, few, many or a class for expanded clones.

d_gene	abundance	v_gene	j_gene	CDR3aa	CDR3nt
TRBD1	NA	TRBV20-1	TRBJ2-1	CSAERQGWYEQFF	TGCAGTGCTGAAAGACAGGGGTGGTATGAGCAGTTCTTC
NA	many	TRBV29-1	TRBJ1-1	CSVGYGQANTEAFF	TGCAGCGTTGGGTATGGCCAGGCGAACACTGAAGCTTTCTTT
NA	few	TRBV12-3/TRBV12-4	TRBJ2-2	CASSPGGARTGELFF	TGTGCCAGCAGTCCCGGGGGCGCGAGGACCGGGGAGCTGTTTTTT
NA	NA	TRBV5-4	TRBJ2-7	CASSLGHRSVSYEQYF	TGTGCCAGCAGCTTGGGCCACAGGAGTGTCTCCTACGAGCAGTACTTC
NA	many	TRBV6-2/TRBV6-3	TRBJ2-5	CASSQGAYQETQYF	TGTGCCAGCAGCCAGGGTGCGTACCAAGAGACCCAGTACTTC
NA	few	TRBV4-3	TRBJ1-2	CASSQDMFDSNYGYTF	TGCGCCAGCAGCCAAGATATGTTCGACAGTAACTATGGCTACACCTTC
TRBD2	many	TRBV12-3/TRBV12-4	TRBJ2-5	CASSFWTSGRRETQYF	TGTGCCAGCAGTTTTTGGACTAGCGGGAGGAGGGAGACCCAGTACTTC
TRBD1	NA	TRBV24-1	TRBJ2-1	CATSDLQGTGVNEQFF	TGTGCCACCAGTGATTTGCAGGGGACAGGGGTTAATGAGCAGTTCTTC
TRBD2	many	TRBV5-1	TRBJ2-7	CTSSLGGTSGYEQYF	TGCACCAGCAGCTTGGGGGGGACTAGCGGCTACGAGCAGTACTTC
TRBD2	many	TRBV20-1	TRBJ2-3	CSASLLGGLAGGTDTQYF	TGCAGTGCTAGCCTCCTTGGGGGACTAGCGGGGGGCACAGATACGCAGTATTTT
TRBD2	few	TRBV12-3/TRBV12-4	TRBJ2-1	CASSPSLAGTYNEQFF	TGTGCCAGCAGCCCCAGTCTAGCGGGGACCTACAATGAGCAGTTCTTC
NA	many	TRBV5-1	TRBJ1-1	CASSLERLNTEAFF	TGCGCCAGCAGCTTGGAGCGTCTGAACACTGAAGCTTTCTTT
NA	few	TRBV24-1	TRBJ2-3	CATSRQASTDTQYF	TGTGCCACCAGCCGTCAGGCTAGCACAGATACGCAGTATTTT
NA	NA	TRBV4-1	TRBJ2-7	CASSQVSSSYEQYF	TGCGCCAGCAGCCAAGTATCCAGTTCCTACGAGCAGTACTTC
TRBD2	few	TRBV20-1	TRBJ2-1	CSATGSGGSSYNEQFF	TGCAGTGCAACCGGGAGTGGCGGGAGCTCCTACAATGAGCAGTTCTTC
NA	NA	TRBV9	TRBJ1-4	CASSVPGFRVTNEKLFF	TGTGCCAGCAGCGTACCCGGGTTTAGAGTGACTAATGAAAAACTGTTTTTT
NA	many	TRBV28	TRBJ2-7	CASSLRIPYEQYF	TGTGCCAGCAGTTTACGGATACCTTACGAGCAGTACTTC
TRBD2	NA	TRBV6-1	TRBJ2-5	CASSGHSGGARETQYF	TGTGCCAGCAGTGGGCATAGCGGGGGGGCCCGAGAGACCCAGTACTTC
TRBD2	NA	TRBV29-1	TRBJ2-7	CSVRLAGVHYEQYF	TGCAGCGTTCGACTAGCGGGAGTCCACTACGAGCAGTACTTC
NA	NA	TRBV11-2	TRBJ2-6	CASSFLYKVSRMSF	TGTGCCAGCAGCTTTCTTTACAAGGTCAGCAGAATGTCTTTC
NA	NA	TRBV7-6	TRBJ2-2	CASSQGRVWGFKDTGELFF	TGTGCCAGCAGCCAGGGGCGGGTTTGGGGGTTCAAAGACACCGGGGAGCTGTTTTTT
NA	many	TRBV6-1	TRBJ1-3	CASAARAAGNTIYF	TGTGCCAGCGCCGCCCGGGCTGCTGGAAACACCATATATTTT
TRBD1	NA	TRBV20-1	TRBJ1-6	CSAHGQGPPLHF	TGCAGTGCTCACGGACAGGGGCCACCCCTCCACTTT
TRBD2	many	TRBV7-9	TRBJ2-1	CASSLVLAGGPDEQFF	TGTGCCAGCAGCTTAGTTCTAGCGGGGGGGCCGGATGAGCAGTTCTTC
TRBD2	many	TRBV5-1	TRBJ2-3	CASSLDGTSGRGNTQYF	TGCGCCAGCAGCTTGGATGGGACTAGCGGGAGGGGGAATACGCAGTATTTT
NA	many	TRBV12-3/TRBV12-4	TRBJ1-1	CASSLTRFSEAFF	TGTGCCAGCAGTCTAACACGTTTTAGCGAAGCTTTCTTT
NA	many	TRBV5-6	TRBJ2-7	CASRPSASYEQYF	TGTGCCAGCCGGCCTAGCGCATCCTACGAGCAGTACTTC
TRBD1	NA	TRBV2	TRBJ1-5	CATSGTGNQPQHF	TGTGCCACCTCCGGGACAGGGAACCAGCCCCAGCATTTT
NA	few	TRBV20-1	TRBJ1-5	CSAAPPGFSNQPQHF	TGCAGTGCCGCCCCGCCCGGCTTCAGCAATCAGCCCCAGCATTTT
TRBD2	NA	TRBV5-4	TRBJ2-7	CASSSTSANEQYF	TGTGCCAGCAGCTCGACTAGCGCGAACGAGCAGTACTTC
NA	many	TRBV7-6	TRBJ2-7	CASTPVESLTYEQYF	TGTGCCAGCACCCCAGTAGAGAGTTTAACCTACGAGCAGTACTTC
NA	many	TRBV5-1	TRBJ2-4	CASSVDLAKNIQYF	TGCGCCAGCAGCGTGGATCTGGCCAAAAACATTCAGTACTTC
TRBD1	many	TRBV20-1	TRBJ1-5	CSARTGDWPQHF	TGCAGTGCTCGGACAGGTGATTGGCCCCAGCATTTT
TRBD1	many	TRBV9	TRBJ1-1	CASSVEGGQANTEAFF	TGTGCCAGCAGCGTCGAGGGGGGACAGGCGAACACTGAAGCTTTCTTT